This note documents a single TCR beta chain sequence. Its specificity is unknown. The primer mix had 60 Vbeta and 13 Jbeta primers. Some clones are missing from TCRdb's copy, which holds only in-frame ones; the method was immunoSEQ multiplex PCR. This sample has approximately 220,000 clones, with more than 65% found just once. This record comes from a study of cytomegalovirus exposure and HLA in healthy donors. Study-level points and caveats: It was taken for granted in presence/absence analyses that sequencing depth across donors was roughly uniform.

Material: PBMCs. This TCR was sampled from a young man in good health and CMV-seronegative.

The CDR3 spells CSVEWQNSGNTIYF. The CDR3 bases are TGCAGCGTTGAGTGGCAGAACTCTGGAAACACCATATATTTT. The chain is built from TRBV29-1 and TRBJ1-3; no clear D. The V gene's germline CDR1 is SQVTM and CDR2 ANQGSEA. Trimming shortened V by 3 bases and J by 0 bases, and 9 bases separated the two germline ends. This CDR3 is built from 14 residues.